The clone carrying this TCR beta chain was recorded many times. The antigen remains unidentified. Donors with ophthalmopathy: moderate-to-severe activity, CAS ≥3, NOSPECS ≥4, duration under 3 months. This CDR3 has 14 residues. With 5 bases removed from V and 3 bases from J, the gap between germline ends came to 13 bases. Germline CDR1 LGHNA, CDR2 YSLEER. This entry belongs to a study of Graves' ophthalmopathy and Graves' hyperthyroidism. Study conclusions and caveats: Blood was where most expanded thyroid clonotypes above 0.001 frequency also turned up. In separating ophthalmopathy from stable hyperthyroidism, a 13-signature model achieved about 91% sensitivity and around 80% specificity.

The authors amplified TCR beta CDR3 regions from RNA transcripts. HTBI-primed first-round RT-PCR preceded second-round multiplex PCR. TCRdb independently ran MiXCR on the multiplex PCR reads; one entry per CDR3 protein. Counted here are approximately 210,000 distinct CDR3 sequences, 25% to 30% occurring once; the ten biggest clones make up about 9.1%. Material for sequencing was peripheral blood. This TCR was sampled from a man aged 45-60 years with Graves' ophthalmopathy. The V call is TRBV4-3, the J call TRBJ1-2; D unresolved. CDR3 nucleotide sequence: TGCGCCAGCAGCTACGTAAGGCAGGACTATGGCTACACCTTC. This encodes CASSYVRQDYGYTF.